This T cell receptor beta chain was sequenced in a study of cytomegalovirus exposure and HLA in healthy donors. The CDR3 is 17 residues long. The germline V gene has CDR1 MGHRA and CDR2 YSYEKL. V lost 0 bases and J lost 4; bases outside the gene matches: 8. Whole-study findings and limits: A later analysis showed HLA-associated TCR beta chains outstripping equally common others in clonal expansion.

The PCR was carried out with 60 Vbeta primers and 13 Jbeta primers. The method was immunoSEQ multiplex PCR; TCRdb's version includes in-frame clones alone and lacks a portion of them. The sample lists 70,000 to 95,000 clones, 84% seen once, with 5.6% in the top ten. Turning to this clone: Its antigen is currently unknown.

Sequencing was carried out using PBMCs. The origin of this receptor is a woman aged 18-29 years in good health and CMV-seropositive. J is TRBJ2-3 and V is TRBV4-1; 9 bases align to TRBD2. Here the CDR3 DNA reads TGCGCCAGCAGCCAAGATCGGGCGGGGGGGCCCGCAGATACGCAGTATTTT. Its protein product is CASSQDRAGGPADTQYF.